This T cell receptor (beta chain) was obtained from a study of PD-1 blockade in mismatch repair-deficient tumors. Per the germline V gene, CDR1 is KGHSH and CDR2 is LQKENI. This CDR3 has 17 amino acids. V lost 5 bases to trimming and J lost 6 bases; unmatched junction nucleotides: 15. TCRdb's copy holds only in-frame clones and misses some; the assay was immunoSEQ multiplex PCR. The repertoire includes 8,500 to 10,000 clones, approximately 84% of them detected once, and more than 20% sits in the top ten. The time point denotes: roughly 10-day in vitro stimulation with candidate neoantigen peptide 2. Comments on this clone: Its antigen is unidentified.

This receptor was identified in an adult with mismatch repair-deficient cancer. This sequence joins TRBV18 and TRBJ2-1; TRBD1 agrees at 8 bases. The sequenced sample was cells cultured in vitro, obtained from a patient treated with pembrolizumab. CDR3 bases: TGTGCCAGCTCAAAGCTCTCCGGGACAGGTTTGGCCAATGAGCAGTTCTTC. The encoded protein is CASSKLSGTGLANEQFF.